This TCR beta chain was sequenced during a study of cytomegalovirus exposure and HLA in healthy donors. Only a few counts were recorded for this clone. Its cognate antigen is unknown. Study-level points and caveats: Previously analyzed data showed that most TCR beta V segments were productive at a frequency of about 87% or about 30%. Information on immune exposure was restricted to one variable (CMV serostatus).

This CDR3 comprises 14 residues. Trimming cost V 3 bases and J 1 base, with 10 bases left between them. The germline V gene encodes CDR1 MNHEY and CDR2 SMNVEV (reference sequence). The PCR ran on 60 Vbeta and 13 Jbeta primers. Using immunoSEQ multiplex PCR, the repertoire was profiled, and TCRdb retains in-frame clones only, with some absent. In the table there are about 63,000 clones, 73% of which are singletons. The rearrangement uses TRBV27 and TRBJ2-7, with a weak D call TRBD2 (5 bases). Sequencing was performed on PBMCs. This clonotype was obtained from a man aged 50 to 60 in good health and CMV-seronegative. The CDR3 is CASSFQRRSYEQYF. The CDR3 DNA follows: TGTGCCAGCAGTTTTCAGCGGCGTTCCTACGAGCAGTACTTC.